What follows are 30 T cell receptor beta chains derived from one specimen sequenced in a study of blood T cell repertoires in COVID-19. Clones were sequenced by immunoSEQ multiplex PCR, and TCRdb holds only the in-frame ones, with some missing. In the table there are around 100,000 clones, around nine tenths of which are singletons. The sample taken for sequencing was peripheral blood. These receptors originate from a human donor in a cohort sampled during active COVID-19.

The chain carries TRBV7-9 and TRBJ2-1; D is ambiguous. Trimming pared 5 bases from V and 7 bases from J, leaving 9 bases between. Germline-derived CDR1 and CDR2 are SEHNR and FQNEAQ (reference sequence). CDR3 length: 12 residues. The CDR3 DNA is TGTGCCAGCAGCGAGACTCATAATGAGCAGTTCTTC. Its translation is CASSETHNEQFF.

The genes are TRBV5-1 and TRBJ2-7; 7 positions agree with TRBD1. Germline values: CDR1 SGHRS, CDR2 YFSETQ. V was clipped by 4 bases and J by 3 bases; unmatched bases: 4. The CDR3 totals 13 residues. The CDR3 nucleotides read TGCGCCAGCAGCATCCGGGACAGCTACGAGCAGTACTTC. Residues: CASSIRDSYEQYF.

The chain links TRBV2 to TRBJ1-2; 11 bases agree with TRBD1. The germline CDR1 and CDR2 sequences are SNHLY and FYNNEI. V shed 3 bases, J shed 6 bases, and the junction held 0 bases outside the gene matches. This CDR3 has 13 amino acids. This chain's CDR3 is CASSEGQGDGYTF. The CDR3 DNA sequence: TGTGCCAGCAGTGAGGGACAGGGGGATGGCTACACCTTC.

The V and J genes are TRBV4-2 and TRBJ2-3, with 7 positions matching TRBD2. Trimming removed 8 bases from V and 6 bases from J; junction bases left unmatched: 14. This CDR3 spans 15 amino acids. Germline V gives CDR1 LGHNA, CDR2 YNFKEQ. The CDR3 loop is CASAPRTSPRDTQYF. The CDR3 DNA follows: TGTGCCAGCGCCCCGAGGACTAGTCCCCGGGATACGCAGTATTTT.

The chain couples TRBV19 to TRBJ2-1, with TRBD2 identical over 11 bases. The CDR3 has 16 amino acids. After removal of 3 bases from V and 7 bases from J, the junction contained 8 bases not matched to a gene. Germline-derived CDR1 and CDR2 are LNHDA and SQIVND (reference sequence). In nucleotides, the CDR3 is TGTGCCAGTAGTATCGGGACTAGCGGTTTTTTGAATGAGCAGTTCTTC. It encodes CASSIGTSGFLNEQFF.

The chain recombines TRBV4-1 with TRBJ1-1; 10 bases line up with TRBD1. The CDR3 has 12 residues. In germline, CDR1 is MGHRA, CDR2 YSYEKL. With V trimmed by 5 bases and J by 11 bases, 5 bases remained unmatched. DNA for the CDR3: TGCGCCAGCAGCGAGGGACAGGGGAGGGCTTTCTTT. Encoded protein: CASSEGQGRAFF.

This rearrangement joins TRBV7-8 to TRBJ1-6; the D is unclear. Trimming took 1 base from V and 7 from J, leaving 11 bases between them. The germline V gene encodes CDR1 SGHVS and CDR2 FQNEAQ. The CDR3 loop spans 15 amino acids. In nucleotides, the CDR3 is TGTGCCAGCAGCTTAGTTTCCCCGGGGAATTCACCCCTCCACTTT. It yields the protein CASSLVSPGNSPLHF.

The chain employs TRBV19 and TRBJ1-4; D may be TRBD1 (6 bases). The V end was cut by 6 bases, the J end by 3 bases, with 11 bases between. This CDR3 is 14 amino acids long. The V gene's germline CDR1 is LNHDA and CDR2 SQIVND (reference sequence). The CDR3 DNA reads TGTGCCAGTAGAACAGGGCGTTCTAATGAAAAACTGTTTTTT. It codes for CASRTGRSNEKLFF.

This sequence joins TRBV25-1 and TRBJ1-5; 10 nucleotides match TRBD1. V was clipped by 3 bases and J by 5 bases; unmatched bases: 1. The germline CDR1 and CDR2 sequences are MGHDK and SYGVNS. This CDR3 has 14 amino acids. The CDR3 region has the DNA TGTGCCAGCAGTGAGGACAGGGGGGATCAGCCCCAGCATTTT. Translating gives CASSEDRGDQPQHF.

The chain combines TRBV9 with TRBJ2-3; the D is unclear. From germline, CDR1 is SGDLS and CDR2 YYNGEE. Deletions cut 2 bases from V and 0 bases from J, with 4 bases between. The CDR3 covers 13 residues. For the CDR3, the DNA is TGTGCCAGCAGCGTCACTAGCACAGATACGCAGTATTTT. This sequence encodes CASSVTSTDTQYF.

CDR3 sequence: CASLDTGLGSPLHF. CDR3 nucleotide sequence: TGTGCCAGCCTAGATACCGGACTGGGGTCACCCCTCCACTTT. This sequence joins TRBV5-5 and TRBJ1-6, with no clear D. Looked up from germline, CDR1 is SGHKS and CDR2 is YYEKEE (reference sequence). Between the trimmed V and J ends, which lost 7 bases and 10 bases, there was a span of 18 bases. The CDR3 sequence is 14 residues long.

The chain is built from TRBV4-2 and TRBJ1-6; D ambiguous. The CDR3 totals 15 residues. The germline gives CDR1 LGHNA, CDR2 YNFKEQ. The V end was cut by 4 bases, the J end by 14 bases, with 21 bases between. The CDR3 region is CASSPPSTGRGALHF. CDR3 nucleotides: TGTGCCAGCAGCCCACCGTCTACCGGCCGCGGGGCCCTCCACTTT.

This clone was seen just once. The CDR3: CARSTHRDRETIEQFF. CDR3 bases: TGTGCCAGAAGCACCCATCGGGACAGGGAAACAATAGAGCAGTTCTTC. This rearrangement joins TRBV5-3 to TRBJ2-1; 9 bases align to TRBD1. TRBV5-3 belongs to the ORF category, with a function that is uncertain. The CDR3 runs to 16 residues. With 4 bases clipped from V and 10 bases from J, the junction kept 15 bases outside the gene matches.

The V call is TRBV19, the J call TRBJ2-1; the D gene is possibly TRBD2 (6 bases). The CDR3 consists of 15 residues. From germline, CDR1 is LNHDA and CDR2 SQIVND (reference sequence). With 5 bases removed from V and 7 bases from J, the gap between germline ends came to 18 bases. The CDR3 region is CASSRARGAGNEQFF. CDR3 nucleotides: TGTGCCAGTAGTCGTGCGCGGGGCGCCGGGAATGAGCAGTTCTTC.

The chain uses TRBV29-1 and TRBJ2-7; 7 nucleotides agree with TRBD1. In germline, CDR1 is SQVTM, CDR2 ANQGSEA. Trimming took 4 bases from V and 1 from J; bases not matched to a gene: 13. There are 16 residues in the CDR3. CDR3 DNA sequence: TGCAGCGTTGCCCCCAAGACAGGGAGCAAGTCCTACGAGCAGTACTTC. This sequence encodes CSVAPKTGSKSYEQYF.

The chain couples TRBV6-5 to TRBJ1-2; D is unresolved. The V end was cut by 7 bases, the J end by 5 bases, with 14 bases between. Germline CDR1 and CDR2: MNHEY and SVGAGI. The CDR3 contains 13 residues. CDR3 sequence: CASTGTLLYGYTF. The CDR3 DNA reads as TGTGCCAGCACAGGAACCCTGTTATATGGCTACACCTTC.

The chain uses TRBV5-1 and TRBJ2-6; TRBD2 agrees at 10 bases. CDR1 SGHRS and CDR2 YFSETQ come from the germline V gene. CDR3 length: 19 amino acids. J gave up 1 base and V 0 bases, and 7 bases lay outside the gene matches. CDR3 residues: CASSLESSGGLSGANVLTF. DNA for the CDR3: TGCGCCAGCAGCTTGGAATCTAGCGGGGGCTTGTCTGGGGCCAACGTCCTGACTTTC.

V is TRBV28 and J is TRBJ2-7; no reliable D call. Per the germline V gene, CDR1 is MDHEN and CDR2 is SYDVKM. Trimming stripped 7 bases from V and 4 bases from J, with 11 bases between. This CDR3 is built from 12 residues. The CDR3 region has the DNA TGTGCCAGCACCTCACGGTTTTACGAGCAGTACTTC. Its protein is CASTSRFYEQYF.

The gene calls are TRBV3-1 (or the pseudogene TRBV3-2) and TRBJ2-4; tentatively, D is TRBD1 (7 bases). The CDR3 covers 16 residues. Germline-derived CDR1 and CDR2 are LGHDT and YNNKEL (reference sequence). Trimming shortened V by 0 bases and J by 1 base, and 10 bases separated the two germline ends. The CDR3 spells CASSQEAGQAKNIQYF. In DNA, the CDR3 is TGTGCCAGCAGCCAAGAGGCGGGACAGGCCAAAAACATTCAGTACTTC.

This chain uses TRBV7-2 with TRBJ1-5; D not resolved. Trimming removed 5 bases at V and 0 bases at J, with 5 bases between. The germline gives CDR1 SGHTA, CDR2 FQGNSA. This CDR3 has 13 amino acids. CDR3 residues: CASSPYSNQPQHF. DNA for the CDR3: TGTGCCAGCAGCCCGTATAGCAATCAGCCCCAGCATTTT. Looking up the rest from reference TRBV7-2 and TRBJ1-5 gives the full variable domain: GAGVSQSPSNKVTEKGKDVELRCDPISGHTALYWYRQSLGQGLEFLIYFQGNSAPDKSGLPSDRFSAERTGGSVSTLTIQRTQQEDSAVYLCASSPYSNQPQHFGDGTRLSIL.

The chain combines TRBV19 with TRBJ2-1; 7 bases are a match to TRBD1. Germline assignment: CDR1 LNHDA and CDR2 SQIVND (reference sequence). J lost 2 bases, V lost 5 bases, and 6 bases had no gene match. The CDR3 spans 15 residues. The CDR3 loop reads CASSPRQGTYNEQFF. The CDR3 DNA is TGTGCCAGTAGTCCGCGACAGGGTACCTACAATGAGCAGTTCTTC.

V is TRBV7-8 and J is TRBJ1-6; unclear D gene. Germline lookup yields CDR1 SGHVS and CDR2 FQNEAQ. V shed 5 bases and J shed 7 bases, with 15 bases lying between them. This CDR3 is 15 amino acids long. CDR3 DNA: TGTGCCAGCAGCCGCGCGGGAGTGGGGAATTCACCCCTCCACTTT. It specifies CASSRAGVGNSPLHF.

The chain couples TRBV23-1 to TRBJ2-2; a weak D match, TRBD1 (5 bases). TRBV23-1 is treated as an ORF (open reading frame) with a function not yet certain. Trimming cost V 11 bases and J 6 bases, with 10 bases left between them. CDR3 length: 11 amino acids. This CDR3 is CASQGSGELFF. DNA for the CDR3: TGCGCCTCCCAGGGCTCCGGGGAGCTGTTTTTT.

The V gene is TRBV12-3 or TRBV12-4, the J gene TRBJ1-1; 8 bases line up with TRBD1. V gave up 6 bases and J gave up 7 bases; unmatched junction bases: 7. There are 13 residues in the CDR3. Here the CDR3 DNA reads TGTGCCAGCAGCTCACGGACAGGGCATGAAGCTTTCTTT. It yields the protein CASSSRTGHEAFF.

The chain recombines TRBV5-1 with TRBJ2-7; a possible D gene is TRBD2 (5 bases). The V and J ends lost 2 bases and 0 bases respectively, with 12 bases between them. Germline V gene sequence: CDR1 SGHRS, CDR2 YFSETQ. The CDR3 extends over 15 amino acids. The DNA of the CDR3 is TGCGCCAGCAGCTTTTTAGCGCGGGCCTCCTACGAGCAGTACTTC. This sequence encodes CASSFLARASYEQYF.

The chain couples TRBV5-1 to TRBJ2-3; 9 bases fit TRBD2. Germline V gene lookup returns CDR1 SGHRS and CDR2 YFSETQ. This CDR3 spans 16 amino acids. Germline trimming cut 4 bases from V and 5 bases from J; bases unmatched to any gene: 11. CDR3 DNA: TGCGCCAGCAGCCTGGATAGCGGGGGCCCCGGAGATACGCAGTATTTT. This sequence encodes CASSLDSGGPGDTQYF.

This rearrangement joins TRBV4-3 to TRBJ1-2; tentatively, D is TRBD1 (5 bases). There are 15 residues in the CDR3. Germline V gives CDR1 LGHNA, CDR2 YSLEER. The V end was cut by 0 bases, the J end by 4 bases, with 12 bases between. CDR3 sequence (DNA): TGCGCCAGCAGCCAAGACGCCGGAGACAGCTATGGCTACACCTTC. This gives the protein CASSQDAGDSYGYTF.

This clone has just a few counts. The V gene is TRBV19, the J gene TRBJ1-6; tentatively, D is TRBD1 (5 bases). Looked up from germline, CDR1 is LNHDA and CDR2 is SQIVND (reference sequence). This CDR3 has 15 amino acids. V was pared by 5 bases and J by 7 bases, with 15 bases between. Here the CDR3 reads CASSGASWVNSPLHF. The DNA for the CDR3 is TGTGCCAGTAGTGGGGCCTCCTGGGTAAATTCACCCCTCCACTTT.

This clone was counted only a few times. The rearrangement joins TRBV11-2 to TRBJ2-7; a possible D gene is TRBD2 (5 bases). The V gene's germline CDR1 is SGHAT and CDR2 FQNNGV. The CDR3 is 11 amino acids. V lost 7 bases to trimming and J lost 3 bases, with 7 bases between them. CDR3 DNA sequence: TGTGCCAGCACACGGGGCTACGAGCAGTACTTC. Translated: CASTRGYEQYF.

The CDR3 spells CASSQTGANTGELFF. CDR3 DNA sequence: TGTGCCAGCAGCCAAACCGGGGCGAACACCGGGGAGCTGTTTTTT. V usage is TRBV9 and J usage is TRBJ2-2, with TRBD2 as a possible D gene (5 bases). This CDR3 has 15 amino acids. Germline V gene lookup returns CDR1 SGDLS and CDR2 YYNGEE. The V gene lost 4 bases and the J gene lost 0 bases, with 10 bases spanning the gap.